Listed below are T cell receptor beta chains from one sample, sequenced in a study of blood T cell repertoires in COVID-19. The protocol was immunoSEQ multiplex PCR, while the TCRdb copy is restricted to in-frame clones and leaves out a portion. Of around 200,000 clones in the sample, roughly 90% were seen once. What was sequenced was peripheral blood. Every receptor here comes from a woman in her forties or fifties with acute or convalescent COVID-19. CDR3s include the opening cysteine and the closing phenylalanine or tryptophan. Fields, in order: CDR3 protein, CDR3 DNA, J gene, V gene, D gene, clone size. D genes are given only for firm matches. Clone size is not always given. Where it is, it says once, few, many or a class for expanded clones.

cdr3_aa: CALGEWGFEQFF
cdr3_nt: TGTGCCCTCGGCGAGTGGGGCTTTGAGCAGTTCTTC
j_call: TRBJ2-1
v_call: TRBV6-5
d_call: -
clone_size: few

cdr3_aa: CSVEVGARDTQYF
cdr3_nt: TGCAGCGTTGAGGTGGGGGCTAGAGATACGCAGTATTTT
j_call: TRBJ2-3
v_call: TRBV29-1
d_call: -
clone_size: -

cdr3_aa: CASSSPPSGADTQYF
cdr3_nt: TGTGCCAGCAGTTCCCCCCCTAGCGGCGCAGATACGCAGTATTTT
j_call: TRBJ2-3
v_call: TRBV27
d_call: TRBD2
clone_size: few

cdr3_aa: CASSINSVDTQYF
cdr3_nt: TGTGCCAGTAGTATCAACTCGGTGGATACGCAGTATTTT
j_call: TRBJ2-3
v_call: TRBV19
d_call: -
clone_size: once

cdr3_aa: CASSLGPQPPIMGQGGSGANVLTF
cdr3_nt: TGCGCCAGCAGCTTGGGGCCCCAACCCCCCATTATGGGACAGGGGGGCTCTGGGGCCAACGTCCTGACTTTC
j_call: TRBJ2-6
v_call: TRBV5-1
d_call: TRBD1
clone_size: few

cdr3_aa: CASIEQGEGYTF
cdr3_nt: TGTGCCAGTATAGAACAGGGAGAAGGCTACACCTTC
j_call: TRBJ1-2
v_call: TRBV19
d_call: -
clone_size: once

cdr3_aa: CASRILGSTGELFF
cdr3_nt: TGTGCCAGCAGAATCCTTGGTAGTACCGGGGAGCTGTTTTTT
j_call: TRBJ2-2
v_call: TRBV2
d_call: -
clone_size: -

cdr3_aa: CASSPGYNEQFF
cdr3_nt: TGTGCCAGCAGCCCCGGCTACAATGAGCAGTTCTTC
j_call: TRBJ2-1
v_call: TRBV11-3
d_call: -
clone_size: -

cdr3_aa: CASTKGTGAVSGYTF
cdr3_nt: TGTGCCTCCACCAAGGGAACAGGGGCAGTTTCTGGCTACACCTTC
j_call: TRBJ1-2
v_call: TRBV30
d_call: TRBD1
clone_size: -

cdr3_aa: CASSVTGRADTGELFF
cdr3_nt: TGTGCCAGCAGCGTAACCGGGAGGGCCGACACCGGGGAGCTGTTTTTT
j_call: TRBJ2-2
v_call: TRBV9
d_call: TRBD2
clone_size: -

cdr3_aa: CASSTDGSYNEQFF
cdr3_nt: TGTGCCAGCAGTACTGACGGGTCCTACAATGAGCAGTTCTTC
j_call: TRBJ2-1
v_call: TRBV6-2/TRBV6-3
d_call: -
clone_size: few

cdr3_aa: CASSGRLDTEAFF
cdr3_nt: TGTGCCAGCAGCGGCCGACTGGACACTGAAGCTTTCTTT
j_call: TRBJ1-1
v_call: TRBV9
d_call: -
clone_size: -

cdr3_aa: CSAKPGGRTGELFF
cdr3_nt: TGCAGCGCCAAACCGGGAGGGAGAACCGGGGAGCTGTTTTTT
j_call: TRBJ2-2
v_call: TRBV29-1
d_call: TRBD2
clone_size: -

cdr3_aa: CASSAGQGWSNQPQHF
cdr3_nt: TGTGCCAGCAGCGCAGGACAGGGTTGGAGCAATCAGCCCCAGCATTTT
j_call: TRBJ1-5
v_call: TRBV7-2
d_call: TRBD1
clone_size: -

cdr3_aa: CASSGGGMNTEAFF
cdr3_nt: TGTGCCAGCAGTGGGGGGGGGATGAACACTGAAGCTTTCTTT
j_call: TRBJ1-1
v_call: TRBV2
d_call: -
clone_size: -

cdr3_aa: CASSQGQYTEAFF
cdr3_nt: TGTGCCAGCAGTCAAGGACAGTACACTGAAGCTTTCTTT
j_call: TRBJ1-1
v_call: TRBV6-6
d_call: -
clone_size: -

cdr3_aa: CASSQDGTSGGQETQYF
cdr3_nt: TGCGCCAGCAGCCAAGATGGGACTAGCGGGGGCCAAGAGACCCAGTACTTC
j_call: TRBJ2-5
v_call: TRBV4-3
d_call: TRBD2
clone_size: -

cdr3_aa: CASSFQTLMNTEAFF
cdr3_nt: TGCGCCAGCAGCTTCCAGACACTTATGAACACTGAAGCTTTCTTT
j_call: TRBJ1-1
v_call: TRBV5-1
d_call: -
clone_size: -

cdr3_aa: CATRGGQGGTEAFF
cdr3_nt: TGTGCCACCAGAGGGGGACAGGGCGGCACTGAAGCTTTCTTT
j_call: TRBJ1-1
v_call: TRBV24-1
d_call: TRBD1
clone_size: once

cdr3_aa: CASSQDGDSTRDYGYTF
cdr3_nt: TGCGCCAGCAGCCAAGACGGGGACAGCACTAGGGACTATGGCTACACCTTC
j_call: TRBJ1-2
v_call: TRBV4-3
d_call: TRBD1
clone_size: -

cdr3_aa: CASSPRGNYNEQFF
cdr3_nt: TGTGCCAGCAGCCCCCGGGGGAACTACAATGAGCAGTTCTTC
j_call: TRBJ2-1
v_call: TRBV7-2
d_call: -
clone_size: once

cdr3_aa: CASSLAASQYF
cdr3_nt: TGTGCCAGCAGCTTAGCGGCTAGCCAGTACTTC
j_call: TRBJ2-5
v_call: TRBV7-8
d_call: -
clone_size: -

cdr3_aa: CASSPRSVQETQYF
cdr3_nt: TGCGCCAGCAGCCCTCGTTCAGTCCAAGAGACCCAGTACTTC
j_call: TRBJ2-5
v_call: TRBV5-1
d_call: -
clone_size: -

cdr3_aa: CASSQLLTGNTIYF
cdr3_nt: TGTGCCAGCAGCCAACTCCTAACGGGAAACACCATATATTTT
j_call: TRBJ1-3
v_call: TRBV3-1/TRBV3-2
d_call: -
clone_size: -

cdr3_aa: CASRPTTGSGNTIYF
cdr3_nt: TGTGCCAGCAGACCAACCACAGGGTCTGGAAACACCATATATTTT
j_call: TRBJ1-3
v_call: TRBV3-1/TRBV3-2
d_call: -
clone_size: -

cdr3_aa: CACGSQDYNEKLFF
cdr3_nt: TGTGCCTGCGGTTCGCAGGATTATAATGAAAAACTGTTTTTT
j_call: TRBJ1-4
v_call: TRBV30
d_call: -
clone_size: -

cdr3_aa: CASSQETSGVFSGANVLTF
cdr3_nt: TGTGCCAGCAGCCAAGAGACTAGCGGGGTATTCTCTGGGGCCAACGTCCTGACTTTC
j_call: TRBJ2-6
v_call: TRBV4-2
d_call: TRBD2
clone_size: -

cdr3_aa: CASGAQRSYNEQFF
cdr3_nt: TGTGCCAGTGGGGCACAGAGGTCCTACAATGAGCAGTTCTTC
j_call: TRBJ2-1
v_call: TRBV18
d_call: -
clone_size: -

cdr3_aa: CASSLATTNEKLFF
cdr3_nt: TGTGCCAGCAGCTTAGCCACAACTAATGAAAAACTGTTTTTT
j_call: TRBJ1-4
v_call: TRBV7-9
d_call: -
clone_size: once

cdr3_aa: CASSVGNQGSGNTIYF
cdr3_nt: TGTGCCAGCAGCGTAGGAAACCAGGGCTCTGGAAACACCATATATTTT
j_call: TRBJ1-3
v_call: TRBV9
d_call: -
clone_size: -

cdr3_aa: CASSQGPAGQGAREQYF
cdr3_nt: TGCGCCAGCAGCCAAGGTCCTGCGGGACAGGGGGCACGGGAGCAGTACTTC
j_call: TRBJ2-7
v_call: TRBV4-1
d_call: TRBD1
clone_size: -

cdr3_aa: CSVQGANTEAFF
cdr3_nt: TGCAGCGTTCAGGGGGCGAACACTGAAGCTTTCTTT
j_call: TRBJ1-1
v_call: TRBV29-1
d_call: TRBD1
clone_size: -

cdr3_aa: CASSLDQGLETQYF
cdr3_nt: TGTGCCAGCAGCTTAGATCAGGGGCTAGAGACCCAGTACTTC
j_call: TRBJ2-5
v_call: TRBV7-9
d_call: -
clone_size: few

cdr3_aa: CASSPRGAAKQETQYF
cdr3_nt: TGTGCCAGCAGCCCCCGGGGAGCGGCTAAACAAGAGACCCAGTACTTC
j_call: TRBJ2-5
v_call: TRBV7-8
d_call: -
clone_size: -

cdr3_aa: CASSYGEGNSPLHF
cdr3_nt: TGTGCCAGCAGTTACGGGGAGGGAAATTCACCCCTCCACTTT
j_call: TRBJ1-6
v_call: TRBV6-5
d_call: -
clone_size: -

cdr3_aa: CASSMGQDYEKLFF
cdr3_nt: TGTGCCAGTAGTATGGGACAGGACTATGAAAAACTGTTTTTT
j_call: TRBJ1-4
v_call: TRBV19
d_call: TRBD1
clone_size: -

cdr3_aa: CASSSRTRGGVGYGYTF
cdr3_nt: TGTGCCAGCAGCTCACGGACACGGGGAGGGGTTGGTTATGGCTACACCTTC
j_call: TRBJ1-2
v_call: TRBV5-5
d_call: -
clone_size: -

cdr3_aa: CASSQVSTSQETQYF
cdr3_nt: TGCGCCAGCAGCCAAGTCTCCACAAGCCAAGAGACCCAGTACTTC
j_call: TRBJ2-5
v_call: TRBV4-1
d_call: -
clone_size: -

cdr3_aa: CASTLNWDSNYGYTF
cdr3_nt: TGTGCCAGCACCCTCAATTGGGACAGTAACTATGGCTACACCTTC
j_call: TRBJ1-2
v_call: TRBV21-1
d_call: -
clone_size: -

cdr3_aa: CAWRSLDWSSYNEQFF
cdr3_nt: TGTGCCTGGAGAAGTCTTGACTGGAGCTCCTACAATGAGCAGTTCTTC
j_call: TRBJ2-1
v_call: TRBV30
d_call: -
clone_size: -

cdr3_aa: CASSVGNSGGRGQPQHF
cdr3_nt: TGTGCCAGCAGTGTCGGGAACTCAGGGGGCCGAGGTCAGCCCCAGCATTTT
j_call: TRBJ1-5
v_call: TRBV2
d_call: TRBD1
clone_size: -

cdr3_aa: CASSSGTSGITKNNEQFF
cdr3_nt: TGTGCCAGCAGCTCCGGGACTAGCGGGATCACAAAAAACAATGAGCAGTTCTTC
j_call: TRBJ2-1
v_call: TRBV7-9
d_call: TRBD2
clone_size: -

cdr3_aa: CASSPPGRGGLGETQYF
cdr3_nt: TGTGCCAGCAGCCCACCTGGGCGGGGGGGCTTGGGCGAGACCCAGTACTTC
j_call: TRBJ2-5
v_call: TRBV7-9
d_call: TRBD2
clone_size: -

cdr3_aa: CASSLAGTTGFYGYTF
cdr3_nt: TGTGCCAGCAGCTTGGCCGGGACAACTGGGTTCTATGGCTACACCTTC
j_call: TRBJ1-2
v_call: TRBV5-8
d_call: -
clone_size: -

cdr3_aa: CASSLPLGKETQYF
cdr3_nt: TGTGCCAGCAGCCTACCACTAGGGAAAGAGACCCAGTACTTC
j_call: TRBJ2-5
v_call: TRBV11-2
d_call: -
clone_size: -

cdr3_aa: CTGASGDYNEQFF
cdr3_nt: TGCACCGGAGCTAGCGGAGATTACAATGAGCAGTTCTTC
j_call: TRBJ2-1
v_call: TRBV2
d_call: TRBD2
clone_size: -

cdr3_aa: CASSLMVTSTDTQYF
cdr3_nt: TGTGCCAGCAGCTTAATGGTCACTAGCACAGATACGCAGTATTTT
j_call: TRBJ2-3
v_call: TRBV7-9
d_call: -
clone_size: few

cdr3_aa: CASSLVRGDNEQFF
cdr3_nt: TGTGCCAGCAGCTTAGTCCGGGGGGACAATGAGCAGTTCTTC
j_call: TRBJ2-1
v_call: TRBV5-4
d_call: TRBD2
clone_size: -

cdr3_aa: CATSETDGGRNNEQFF
cdr3_nt: TGTGCCACCAGTGAAACCGACGGTGGGAGGAACAATGAGCAGTTCTTC
j_call: TRBJ2-1
v_call: TRBV24-1
d_call: -
clone_size: -

cdr3_aa: CASSQDRRAYNSPLHF
cdr3_nt: TGTGCCAGCAGCCAAGATAGGCGGGCCTATAATTCACCCCTCCACTTT
j_call: TRBJ1-6
v_call: TRBV3-1/TRBV3-2
d_call: -
clone_size: -